A selection of T cell receptor beta chains follows, all from one sample in a study of blood T cell repertoires in COVID-19. Clones were sequenced by immunoSEQ multiplex PCR, and TCRdb holds only the in-frame ones, with some missing. The repertoire has fewer than 300,000 clones, about 89% of them found once; the top ten carry around 2.2%. The sequencing sample was made of peripheral blood. The receptors were sampled from a woman aged 25 to 39 with COVID-19, enrolled during active disease. Each CDR3 is given with its conserved first and last residue. Each record gives: clone size, V gene, J gene, D gene, CDR3 protein, CDR3 DNA. The D gene is left open where the match is weak. Size values are once, few and many counts, or a class for expanded clones, and some rows have none.

abundance: -
v_gene: TRBV19
j_gene: TRBJ1-4
d_gene: -
CDR3aa: CASSIWKGVNEKLFF
CDR3nt: TGTGCCAGTAGTATATGGAAAGGAGTTAATGAAAAACTGTTTTTT

abundance: once
v_gene: TRBV18
j_gene: TRBJ1-4
d_gene: TRBD1
CDR3aa: CASSQTKDRGPEKLFF
CDR3nt: TGTGCCAGCTCACAAACTAAGGACAGGGGGCCTGAAAAACTGTTTTTT

abundance: -
v_gene: TRBV5-5
j_gene: TRBJ2-7
d_gene: TRBD2
CDR3aa: CASSARAGGEYEQYF
CDR3nt: TGTGCCAGCAGCGCGAGGGCGGGAGGGGAATACGAGCAGTACTTC

abundance: -
v_gene: TRBV7-9
j_gene: TRBJ1-5
d_gene: -
CDR3aa: CASSLEGRPQHF
CDR3nt: TGTGCCAGCAGCTTAGAGGGGCGGCCCCAGCATTTT

abundance: -
v_gene: TRBV5-6
j_gene: TRBJ2-2
d_gene: TRBD2
CDR3aa: CASSRRLAGGATGELFF
CDR3nt: TGTGCCAGCAGCCGGCGACTAGCGGGAGGGGCCACCGGGGAGCTGTTTTTT

abundance: -
v_gene: TRBV3-1/TRBV3-2
j_gene: TRBJ2-3
d_gene: -
CDR3aa: CASSQGQTQYF
CDR3nt: TGTGCCAGCAGCCAAGGTCAAACGCAGTATTTT

abundance: -
v_gene: TRBV7-6
j_gene: TRBJ1-5
d_gene: TRBD1
CDR3aa: CASSPGQAYQPQHF
CDR3nt: TGTGCCAGCAGCCCGGGACAGGCGTATCAGCCCCAGCATTTT

abundance: -
v_gene: TRBV28
j_gene: TRBJ2-1
d_gene: -
CDR3aa: CASSLLQDGNEQFF
CDR3nt: TGTGCCAGCAGTTTATTACAGGACGGCAATGAGCAGTTCTTC

abundance: -
v_gene: TRBV5-1
j_gene: TRBJ1-1
d_gene: -
CDR3aa: CASSLEGRGTEAFF
CDR3nt: TGCGCCAGCAGCTTGGAGGGCAGGGGTACTGAAGCTTTCTTT

abundance: -
v_gene: TRBV28
j_gene: TRBJ1-6
d_gene: -
CDR3aa: CASSFTSGESPLHF
CDR3nt: TGTGCCAGCAGTTTCACTTCAGGGGAGTCACCCCTCCACTTT

abundance: -
v_gene: TRBV3-1/TRBV3-2
j_gene: TRBJ2-7
d_gene: -
CDR3aa: CASSQDNGAREQYF
CDR3nt: TGTGCCAGCAGCCAAGACAATGGGGCTCGCGAGCAGTACTTC

abundance: -
v_gene: TRBV5-1
j_gene: TRBJ1-3
d_gene: -
CDR3aa: CASSLAGYGNTIYF
CDR3nt: TGCGCCAGCAGCTTGGCGGGATACGGAAACACCATATATTTT

abundance: -
v_gene: TRBV7-8
j_gene: TRBJ1-1
d_gene: -
CDR3aa: CASSLVQTPEAFF
CDR3nt: TGTGCCAGCAGCTTAGTTCAGACTCCTGAAGCTTTCTTT

abundance: -
v_gene: TRBV7-2
j_gene: TRBJ1-4
d_gene: TRBD1
CDR3aa: CASSLTPGGEKLFF
CDR3nt: TGTGCCAGCAGCTTAACCCCAGGGGGTGAAAAACTGTTTTTT

abundance: once
v_gene: TRBV28
j_gene: TRBJ2-2
d_gene: -
CDR3aa: CASTSISGYNTGELFF
CDR3nt: TGTGCCAGCACCTCAATTTCGGGGTACAACACCGGGGAGCTGTTTTTT

abundance: -
v_gene: TRBV5-1
j_gene: TRBJ2-6
d_gene: TRBD1
CDR3aa: CASSNWGGQGPDSGANVLTF
CDR3nt: TGCGCCAGCAGCAATTGGGGAGGACAGGGGCCGGACTCTGGGGCCAACGTCCTGACTTTC